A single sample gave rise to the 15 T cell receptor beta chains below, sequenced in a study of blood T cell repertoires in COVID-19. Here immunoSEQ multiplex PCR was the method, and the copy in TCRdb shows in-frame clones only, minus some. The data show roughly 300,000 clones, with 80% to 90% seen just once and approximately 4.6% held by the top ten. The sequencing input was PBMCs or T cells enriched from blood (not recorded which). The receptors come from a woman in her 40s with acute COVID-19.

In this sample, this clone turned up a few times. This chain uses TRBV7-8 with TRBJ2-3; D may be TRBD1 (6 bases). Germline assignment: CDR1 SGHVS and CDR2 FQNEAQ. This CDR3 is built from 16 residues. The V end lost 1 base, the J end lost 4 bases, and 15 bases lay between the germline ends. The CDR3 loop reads CASSLDSGESPDTQYF. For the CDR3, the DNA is TGTGCCAGCAGCTTAGATTCAGGGGAGAGTCCAGATACGCAGTATTTT.

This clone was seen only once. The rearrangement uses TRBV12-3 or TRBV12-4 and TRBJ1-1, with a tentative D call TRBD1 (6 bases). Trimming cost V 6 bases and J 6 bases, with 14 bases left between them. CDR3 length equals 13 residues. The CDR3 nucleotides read TGTGCCAGCAGCTACCGGGACAAAGCTGAAGCTTTCTTT. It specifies CASSYRDKAEAFF.

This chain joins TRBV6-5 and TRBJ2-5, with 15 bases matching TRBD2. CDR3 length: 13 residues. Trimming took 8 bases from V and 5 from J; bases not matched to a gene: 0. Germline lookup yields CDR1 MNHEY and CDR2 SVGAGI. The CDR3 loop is CASGTSGRETQYF. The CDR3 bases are TGTGCCAGCGGGACTAGCGGGAGGGAGACCCAGTACTTC.

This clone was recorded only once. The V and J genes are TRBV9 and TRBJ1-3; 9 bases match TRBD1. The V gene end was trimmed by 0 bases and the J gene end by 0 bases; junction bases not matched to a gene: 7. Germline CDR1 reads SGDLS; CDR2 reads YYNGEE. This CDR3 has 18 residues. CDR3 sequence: CASSVEGTGFHSGNTIYF. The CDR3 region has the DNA TGTGCCAGCAGCGTAGAGGGGACAGGGTTCCACTCTGGAAACACCATATATTTT. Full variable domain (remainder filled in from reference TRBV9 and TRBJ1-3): DSGVTQTPKHLITATGQRVTLRCSPRSGDLSVYWYQQSLDQGLQFLIQYYNGEERAKGNILERFSAQQFPDLHSELNLSSLELGDSALYFCASSVEGTGFHSGNTIYFGEGSWLTVV.

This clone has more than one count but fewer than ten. The CDR3 loop reads CATSRFDNDGYTF. The CDR3 nucleotides are TGTGCCACCAGCAGATTCGACAACGATGGCTACACCTTC. The V gene is TRBV15, the J gene TRBJ1-2; D remains unclear. The germline gives CDR1 LNHNV, CDR2 YYDKDF (reference sequence). This CDR3 has 13 amino acids. V dropped 2 bases and J dropped 6 bases, with 10 bases sitting between them. Combining the CDR3 with reference TRBV15 and TRBJ1-2 gives the whole variable domain DAMVIQNPRYQVTQFGKPVTLSCSQTLNHNVMYWYQQKSSQAPKLLFHYYDKDFNNEADTPDNFQSRRPNTSFCFLDIRSPGLGDTAMYLCATSRFDNDGYTFGSGTRLTVV.

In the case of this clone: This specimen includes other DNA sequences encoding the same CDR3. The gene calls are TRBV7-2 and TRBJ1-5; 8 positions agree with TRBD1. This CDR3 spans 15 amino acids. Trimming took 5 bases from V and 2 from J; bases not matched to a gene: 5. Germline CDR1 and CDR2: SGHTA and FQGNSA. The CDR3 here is CASSLDRGGNQPQHF. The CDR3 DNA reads TGTGCCAGCAGCCTAGACAGGGGAGGCAATCAGCCCCAGCATTTT.

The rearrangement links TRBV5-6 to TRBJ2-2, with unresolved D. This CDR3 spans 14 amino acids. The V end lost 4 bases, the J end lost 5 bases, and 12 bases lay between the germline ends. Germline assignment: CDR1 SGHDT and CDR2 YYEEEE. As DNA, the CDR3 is TGTGCCAGCAGCCCCCAGACGAGGACCGGGGAGCTGTTTTTT. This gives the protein CASSPQTRTGELFF.

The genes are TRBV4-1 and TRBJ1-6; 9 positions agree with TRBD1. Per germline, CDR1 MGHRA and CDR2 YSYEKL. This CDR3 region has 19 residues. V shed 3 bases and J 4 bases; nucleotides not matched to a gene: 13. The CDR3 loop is CASSHGTGILKMYNSPLHF. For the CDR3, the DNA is TGCGCCAGCAGCCATGGGACAGGGATTCTCAAGATGTATAATTCACCCCTCCACTTT.

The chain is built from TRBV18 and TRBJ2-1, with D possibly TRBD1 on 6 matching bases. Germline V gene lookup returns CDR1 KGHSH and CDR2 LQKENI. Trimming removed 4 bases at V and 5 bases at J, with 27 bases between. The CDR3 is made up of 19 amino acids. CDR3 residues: CASSRTGRQVVALNNEQFF. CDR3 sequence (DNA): TGTGCCAGCTCACGCACGGGGCGACAGGTTGTGGCCTTGAACAATGAGCAGTTCTTC. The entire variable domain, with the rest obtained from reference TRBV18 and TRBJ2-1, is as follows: NAGVMQNPRHLVRRRGQEARLRCSPMKGHSHVYWYRQLPEEGLKFMVYLQKENIIDESGMPKERFSAEFPKEGPSILRIQQVVRGDSAAYFCASSRTGRQVVALNNEQFFGPGTRLTVL.

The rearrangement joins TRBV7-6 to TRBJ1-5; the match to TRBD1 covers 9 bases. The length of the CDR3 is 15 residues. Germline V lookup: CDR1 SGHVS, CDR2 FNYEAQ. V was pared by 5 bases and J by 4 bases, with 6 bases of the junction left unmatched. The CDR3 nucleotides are TGTGCCAGCAGCCAAGGACAGGGGCGGAATCAGCCCCAGCATTTT. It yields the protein CASSQGQGRNQPQHF.

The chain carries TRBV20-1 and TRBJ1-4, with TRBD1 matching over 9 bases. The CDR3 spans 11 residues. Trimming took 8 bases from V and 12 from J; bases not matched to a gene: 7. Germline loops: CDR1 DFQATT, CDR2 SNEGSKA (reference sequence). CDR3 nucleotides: TGCAGTACAGGGGGCTTGGGTGAACTGTTTTTT. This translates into CSTGGLGELFF.

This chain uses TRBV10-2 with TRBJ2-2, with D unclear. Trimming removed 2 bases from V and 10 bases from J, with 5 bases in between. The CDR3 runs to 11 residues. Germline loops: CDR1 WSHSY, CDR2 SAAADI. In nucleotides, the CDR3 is TGCGCCAGCAGTGAGGCGTCGGAGCTGTTTTTT. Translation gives CASSEASELFF.

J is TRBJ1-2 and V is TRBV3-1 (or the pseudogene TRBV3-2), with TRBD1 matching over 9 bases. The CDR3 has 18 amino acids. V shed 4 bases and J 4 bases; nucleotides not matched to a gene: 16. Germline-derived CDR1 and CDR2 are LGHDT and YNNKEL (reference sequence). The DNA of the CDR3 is TGTGCCAGCAGCCCTTCCTCCGGGACAGGGACATTTATCTATGGCTACACCTTC. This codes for CASSPSSGTGTFIYGYTF.

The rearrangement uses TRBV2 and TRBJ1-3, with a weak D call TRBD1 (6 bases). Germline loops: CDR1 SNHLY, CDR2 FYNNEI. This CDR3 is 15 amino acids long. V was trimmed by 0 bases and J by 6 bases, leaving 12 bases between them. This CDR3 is CASSEALGGANTIYF. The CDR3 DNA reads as TGTGCCAGCAGTGAAGCGCTTGGGGGCGCAAACACCATATATTTT. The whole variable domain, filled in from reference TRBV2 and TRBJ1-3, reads EPEVTQTPSHQVTQMGQEVILRCVPISNHLYFYWYRQILGQKVEFLVSFYNNEISEKSEIFDDQFSVERPDGSNFTLKIRSTKLEDSAMYFCASSEALGGANTIYFGEGSWLTVV.

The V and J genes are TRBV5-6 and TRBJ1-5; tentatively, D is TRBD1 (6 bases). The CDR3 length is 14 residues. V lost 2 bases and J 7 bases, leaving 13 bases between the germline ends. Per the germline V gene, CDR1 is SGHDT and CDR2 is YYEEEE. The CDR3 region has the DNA TGTGCCAGCAGCTTATGGGGGCAGAGGCAGCCCCAGCATTTT. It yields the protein CASSLWGQRQPQHF.